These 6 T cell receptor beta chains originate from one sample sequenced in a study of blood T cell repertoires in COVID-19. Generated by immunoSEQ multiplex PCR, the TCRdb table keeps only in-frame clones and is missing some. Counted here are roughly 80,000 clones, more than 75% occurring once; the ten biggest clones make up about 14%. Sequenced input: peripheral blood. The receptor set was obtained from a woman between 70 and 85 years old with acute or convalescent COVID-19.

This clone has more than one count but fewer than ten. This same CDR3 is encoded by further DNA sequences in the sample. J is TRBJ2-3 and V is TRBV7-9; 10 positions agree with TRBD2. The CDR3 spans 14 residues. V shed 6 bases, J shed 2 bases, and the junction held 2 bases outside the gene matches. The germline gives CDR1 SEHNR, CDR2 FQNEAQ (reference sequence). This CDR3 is CASSTSGNTDTQYF. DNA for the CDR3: TGTGCCAGCAGTACTAGCGGGAACACAGATACGCAGTATTTT.

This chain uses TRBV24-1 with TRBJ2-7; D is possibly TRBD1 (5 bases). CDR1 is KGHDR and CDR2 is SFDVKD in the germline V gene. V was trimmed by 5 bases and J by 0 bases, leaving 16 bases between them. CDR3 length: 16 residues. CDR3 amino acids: CATSVGASGVSYEQYV. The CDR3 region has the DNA TGTGCCACCAGTGTAGGGGCCTCTGGCGTCTCCTACGAGCAGTACGTC.

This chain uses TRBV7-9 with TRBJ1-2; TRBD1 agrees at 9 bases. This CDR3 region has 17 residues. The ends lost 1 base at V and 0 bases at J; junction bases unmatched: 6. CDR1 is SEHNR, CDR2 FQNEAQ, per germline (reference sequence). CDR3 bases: TGTGCCAGCAGCTTAGTCGACAGGGGGGAAGCTAACTATGGCTACACCTTC. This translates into CASSLVDRGEANYGYTF.

CDR3 residues: CASSLLPGGETQYF. The CDR3, as DNA: TGTGCCAGCAGCTTACTTCCAGGGGGAGAGACCCAGTACTTC. V usage is TRBV7-9 and J usage is TRBJ2-5; 7 positions agree with TRBD1. Germline V gene sequence: CDR1 SEHNR, CDR2 FQNEAQ (reference sequence). V was pared by 2 bases and J by 4 bases, with 4 bases of the junction left unmatched. This CDR3 contains 14 residues.

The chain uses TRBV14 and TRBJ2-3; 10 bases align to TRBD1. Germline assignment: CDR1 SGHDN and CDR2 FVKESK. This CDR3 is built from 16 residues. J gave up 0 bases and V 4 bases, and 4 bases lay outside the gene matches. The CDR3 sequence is CASSLRTGGSTDTQYF. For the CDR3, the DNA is TGTGCCAGCAGCCTGCGGACAGGGGGGAGCACAGATACGCAGTATTTT.

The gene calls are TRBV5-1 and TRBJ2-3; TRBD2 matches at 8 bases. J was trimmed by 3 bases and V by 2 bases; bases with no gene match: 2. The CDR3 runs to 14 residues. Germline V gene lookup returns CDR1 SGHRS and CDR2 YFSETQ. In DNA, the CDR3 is TGCGCCAGCAGCTTAGAGCGGGAGACAGATACGCAGTATTTT. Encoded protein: CASSLERETDTQYF. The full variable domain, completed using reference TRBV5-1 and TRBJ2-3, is KAGVTQTPRYLIKTRGQQVTLSCSPISGHRSVSWYQQTPGQGLQFLFEYFSETQRNKGNFPGRFSGRQFSNSRSEMNVSTLELGDSALYLCASSLERETDTQYFGPGTRLTVL.